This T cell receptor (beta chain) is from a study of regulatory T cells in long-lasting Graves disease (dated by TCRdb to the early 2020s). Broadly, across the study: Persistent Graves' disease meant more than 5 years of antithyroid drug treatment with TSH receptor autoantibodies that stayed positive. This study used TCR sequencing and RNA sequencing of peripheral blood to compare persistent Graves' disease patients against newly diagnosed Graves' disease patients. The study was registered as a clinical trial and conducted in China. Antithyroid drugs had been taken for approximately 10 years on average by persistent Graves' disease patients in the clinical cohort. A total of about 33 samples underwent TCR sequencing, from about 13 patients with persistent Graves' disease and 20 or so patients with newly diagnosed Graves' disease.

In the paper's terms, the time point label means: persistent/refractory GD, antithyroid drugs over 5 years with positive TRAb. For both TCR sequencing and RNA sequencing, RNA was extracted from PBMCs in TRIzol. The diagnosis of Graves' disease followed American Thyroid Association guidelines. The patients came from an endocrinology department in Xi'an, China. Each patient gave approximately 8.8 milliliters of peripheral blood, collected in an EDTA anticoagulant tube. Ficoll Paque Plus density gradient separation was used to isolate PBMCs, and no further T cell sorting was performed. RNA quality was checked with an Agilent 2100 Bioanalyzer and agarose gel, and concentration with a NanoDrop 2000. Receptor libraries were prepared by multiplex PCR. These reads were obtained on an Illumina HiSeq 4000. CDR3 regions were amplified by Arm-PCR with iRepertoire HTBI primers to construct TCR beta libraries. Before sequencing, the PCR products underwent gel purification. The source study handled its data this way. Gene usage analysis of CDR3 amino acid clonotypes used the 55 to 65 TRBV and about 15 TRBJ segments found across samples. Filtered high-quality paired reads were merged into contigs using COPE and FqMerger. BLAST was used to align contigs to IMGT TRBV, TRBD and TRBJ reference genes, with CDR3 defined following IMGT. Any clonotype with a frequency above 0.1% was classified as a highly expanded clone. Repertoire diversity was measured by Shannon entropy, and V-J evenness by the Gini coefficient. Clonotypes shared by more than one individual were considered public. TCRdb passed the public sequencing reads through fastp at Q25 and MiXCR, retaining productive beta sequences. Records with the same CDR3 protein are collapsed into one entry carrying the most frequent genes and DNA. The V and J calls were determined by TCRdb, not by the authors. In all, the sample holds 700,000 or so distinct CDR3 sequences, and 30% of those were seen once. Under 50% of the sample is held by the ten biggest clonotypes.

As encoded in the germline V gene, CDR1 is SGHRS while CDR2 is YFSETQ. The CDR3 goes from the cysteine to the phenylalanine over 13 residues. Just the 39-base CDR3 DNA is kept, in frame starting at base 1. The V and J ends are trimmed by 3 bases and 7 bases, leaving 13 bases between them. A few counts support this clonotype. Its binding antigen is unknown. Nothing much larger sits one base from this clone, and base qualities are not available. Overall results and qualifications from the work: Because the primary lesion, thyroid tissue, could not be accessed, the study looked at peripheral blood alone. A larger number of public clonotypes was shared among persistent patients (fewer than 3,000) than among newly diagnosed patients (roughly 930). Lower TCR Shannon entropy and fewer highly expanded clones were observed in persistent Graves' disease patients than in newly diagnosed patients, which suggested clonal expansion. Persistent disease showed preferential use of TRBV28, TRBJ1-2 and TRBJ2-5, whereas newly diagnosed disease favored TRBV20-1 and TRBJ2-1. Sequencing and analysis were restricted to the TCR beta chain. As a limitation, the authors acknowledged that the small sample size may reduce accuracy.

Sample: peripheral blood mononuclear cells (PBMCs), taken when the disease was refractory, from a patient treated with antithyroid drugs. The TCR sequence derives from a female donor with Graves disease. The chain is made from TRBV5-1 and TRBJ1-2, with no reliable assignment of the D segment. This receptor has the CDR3 CASSYSPEVGYTF. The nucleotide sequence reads TGCGCCAGCAGCTACTCTCCGGAGGTTGGCTACACCTTC.